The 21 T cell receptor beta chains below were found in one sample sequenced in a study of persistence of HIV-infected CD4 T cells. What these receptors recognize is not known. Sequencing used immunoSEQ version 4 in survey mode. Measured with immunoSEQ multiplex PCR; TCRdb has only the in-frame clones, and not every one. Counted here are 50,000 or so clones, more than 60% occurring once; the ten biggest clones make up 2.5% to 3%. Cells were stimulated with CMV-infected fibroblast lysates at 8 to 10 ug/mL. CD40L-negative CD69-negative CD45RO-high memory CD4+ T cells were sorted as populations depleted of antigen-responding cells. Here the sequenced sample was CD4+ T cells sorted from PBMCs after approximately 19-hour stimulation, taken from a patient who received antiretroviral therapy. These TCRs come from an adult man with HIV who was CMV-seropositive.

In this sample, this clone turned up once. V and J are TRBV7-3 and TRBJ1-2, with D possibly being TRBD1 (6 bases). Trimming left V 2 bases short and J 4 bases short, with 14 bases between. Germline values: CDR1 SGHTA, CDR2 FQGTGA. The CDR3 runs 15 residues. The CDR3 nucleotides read TGTGCCAGCAGCTTAGACCCTCAGGACAGCTATGGCTACACCTTC. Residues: CASSLDPQDSYGYTF.

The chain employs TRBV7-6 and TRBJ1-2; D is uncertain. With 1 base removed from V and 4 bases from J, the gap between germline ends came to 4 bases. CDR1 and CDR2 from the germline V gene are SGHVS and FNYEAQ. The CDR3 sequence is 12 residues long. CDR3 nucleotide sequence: TGTGCCAGCAGCTTAGACAGCTATGGCTACACCTTC. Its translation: CASSLDSYGYTF.

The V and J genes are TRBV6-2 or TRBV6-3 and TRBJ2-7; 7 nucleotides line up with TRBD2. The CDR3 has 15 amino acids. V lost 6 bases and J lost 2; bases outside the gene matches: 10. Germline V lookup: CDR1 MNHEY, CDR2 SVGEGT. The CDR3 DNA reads TGTGCCAGCAGCTCCGCCGGGACTATCCCCTACGAGCAGTACTTC. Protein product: CASSSAGTIPYEQYF.

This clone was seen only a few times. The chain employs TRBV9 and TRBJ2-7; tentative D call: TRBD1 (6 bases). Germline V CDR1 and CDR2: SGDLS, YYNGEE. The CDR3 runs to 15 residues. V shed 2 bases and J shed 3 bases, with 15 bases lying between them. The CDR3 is CASSVNSQGNYEQYF. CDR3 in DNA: TGTGCCAGCAGCGTGAATTCACAGGGAAACTACGAGCAGTACTTC. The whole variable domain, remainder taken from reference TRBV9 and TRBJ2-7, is DSGVTQTPKHLITATGQRVTLRCSPRSGDLSVYWYQQSLDQGLQFLIQYYNGEERAKGNILERFSAQQFPDLHSELNLSSLELGDSALYFCASSVNSQGNYEQYFGPGTRLTVT.

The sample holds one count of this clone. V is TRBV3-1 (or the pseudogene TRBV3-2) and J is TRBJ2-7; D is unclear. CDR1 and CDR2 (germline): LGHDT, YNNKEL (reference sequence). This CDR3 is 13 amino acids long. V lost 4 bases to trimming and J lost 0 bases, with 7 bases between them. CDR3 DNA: TGTGCCAGCAGCCTCACAGCCTCCTACGAGCAGTACTTC. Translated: CASSLTASYEQYF.

CDR3 in amino acids: CASSQNTGGNYGYTF. CDR3 nucleotide sequence: TGTGCCAGCAGCCAAAACACAGGAGGGAACTATGGCTACACCTTC. The rearrangement joins TRBV4-2 to TRBJ1-2, with D possibly being TRBD1 (5 bases). The CDR3 sequence is 15 residues long. Trimming left V 2 bases short and J 2 bases short, with 12 bases between. In germline, CDR1 is LGHNA, CDR2 YNFKEQ.

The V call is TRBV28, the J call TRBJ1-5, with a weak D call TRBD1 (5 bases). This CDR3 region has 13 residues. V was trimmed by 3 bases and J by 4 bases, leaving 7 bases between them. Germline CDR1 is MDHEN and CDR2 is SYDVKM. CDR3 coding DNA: TGTGCCAGCAGTTTGTCAGGGAATCAGCCCCAGCATTTT. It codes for CASSLSGNQPQHF.

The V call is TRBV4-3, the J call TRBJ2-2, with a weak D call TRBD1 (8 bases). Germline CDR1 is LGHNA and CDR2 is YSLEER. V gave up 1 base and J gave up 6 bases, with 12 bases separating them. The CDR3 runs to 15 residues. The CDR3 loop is CASSQGQGRAGELFF. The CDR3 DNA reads TGCGCCAGCAGCCAAGGACAGGGGAGGGCCGGGGAGCTGTTTTTT.

The CDR3 loop reads CASSQGGVWTEAFF. DNA of the CDR3: TGTGCCAGCTCTCAAGGGGGGGTTTGGACTGAAGCTTTCTTT. The chain couples TRBV18 to TRBJ1-1; D may be TRBD1 (6 bases). The germline V gene has CDR1 KGHSH and CDR2 LQKENI. Trimming stripped 6 bases from V and 5 bases from J, with 16 bases between. This CDR3 contains 14 residues.

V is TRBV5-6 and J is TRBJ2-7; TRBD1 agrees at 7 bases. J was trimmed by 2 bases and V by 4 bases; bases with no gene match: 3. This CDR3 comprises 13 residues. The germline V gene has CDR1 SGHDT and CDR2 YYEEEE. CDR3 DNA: TGTGCCAGCAGCATACAGGGGCCCTACGAGCAGTACTTC. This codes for CASSIQGPYEQYF.

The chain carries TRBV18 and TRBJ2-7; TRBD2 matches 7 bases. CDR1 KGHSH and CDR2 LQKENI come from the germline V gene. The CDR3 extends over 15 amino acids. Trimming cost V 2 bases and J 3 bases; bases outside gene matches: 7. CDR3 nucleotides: TGTGCCAGCTCACCAGCTAGCGGATACCTCTACGAGCAGTACTTC. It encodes CASSPASGYLYEQYF.

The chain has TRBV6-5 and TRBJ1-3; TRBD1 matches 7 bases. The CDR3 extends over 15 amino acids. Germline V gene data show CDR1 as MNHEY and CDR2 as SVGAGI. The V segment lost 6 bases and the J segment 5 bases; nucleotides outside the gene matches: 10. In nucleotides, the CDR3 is TGTGCCAGCAGCCAAGCGACAGGGATTCGAAACACCATATATTTT. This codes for CASSQATGIRNTIYF.

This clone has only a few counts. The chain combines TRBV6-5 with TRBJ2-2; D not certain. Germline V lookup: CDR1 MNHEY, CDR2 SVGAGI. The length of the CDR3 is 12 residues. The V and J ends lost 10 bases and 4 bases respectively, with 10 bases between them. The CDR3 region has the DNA TGTGCCACAAGCATTCTCACCGGGGAGCTGTTTTTT. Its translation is CATSILTGELFF.

In DNA, the CDR3 is TGTGCCAGCTCACCCCTTGGCGGGAGTGGGAACACTGAAGCTTTCTTT. It codes for CASSPLGGSGNTEAFF. The chain combines TRBV18 with TRBJ1-1; D is undetermined. V lost 3 bases to trimming and J lost 1 base, with 15 bases between them. Germline loops: CDR1 KGHSH, CDR2 LQKENI. CDR3 length equals 16 residues.

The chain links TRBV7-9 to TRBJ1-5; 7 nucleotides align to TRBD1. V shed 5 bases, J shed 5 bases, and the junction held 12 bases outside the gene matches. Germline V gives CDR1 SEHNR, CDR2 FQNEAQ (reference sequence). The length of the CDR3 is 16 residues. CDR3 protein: CASSPGEGARHQPQHF. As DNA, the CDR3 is TGTGCCAGCAGCCCCGGGGAGGGGGCGAGGCATCAGCCCCAGCATTTT.

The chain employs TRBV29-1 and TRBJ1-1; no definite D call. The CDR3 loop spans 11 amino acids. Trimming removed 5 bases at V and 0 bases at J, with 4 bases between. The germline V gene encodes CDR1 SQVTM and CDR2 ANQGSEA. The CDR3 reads CSVSMNTEAFF. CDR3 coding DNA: TGCAGCGTTTCCATGAACACTGAAGCTTTCTTT.

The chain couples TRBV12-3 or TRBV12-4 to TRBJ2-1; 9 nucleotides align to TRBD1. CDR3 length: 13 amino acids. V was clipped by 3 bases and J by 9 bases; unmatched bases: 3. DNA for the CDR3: TGTGCCAGCAGTTTCGGACAGGGGTTTGAGCAGTTCTTC. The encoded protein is CASSFGQGFEQFF.

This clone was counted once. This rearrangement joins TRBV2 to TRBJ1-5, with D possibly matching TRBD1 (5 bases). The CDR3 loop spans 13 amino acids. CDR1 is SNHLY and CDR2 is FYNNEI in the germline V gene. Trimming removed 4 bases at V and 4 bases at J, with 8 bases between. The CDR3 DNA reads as TGTGCCAGCAGTGTCAGGGAGAATCAGCCCCAGCATTTT. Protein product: CASSVRENQPQHF.

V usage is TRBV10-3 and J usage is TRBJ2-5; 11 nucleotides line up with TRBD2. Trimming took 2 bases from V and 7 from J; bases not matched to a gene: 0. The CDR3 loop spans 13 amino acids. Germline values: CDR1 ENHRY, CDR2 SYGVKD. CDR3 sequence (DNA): TGTGCCATCAGTGAGGGGACTAGCGGGACCCAGTACTTC. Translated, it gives CAISEGTSGTQYF.

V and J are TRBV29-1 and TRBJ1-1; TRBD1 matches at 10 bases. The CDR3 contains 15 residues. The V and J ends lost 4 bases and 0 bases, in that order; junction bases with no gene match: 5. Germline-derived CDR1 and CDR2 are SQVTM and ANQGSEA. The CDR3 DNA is TGCAGCGTTGGGGACAGGGGCGTCATGAACACTGAAGCTTTCTTT. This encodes CSVGDRGVMNTEAFF.

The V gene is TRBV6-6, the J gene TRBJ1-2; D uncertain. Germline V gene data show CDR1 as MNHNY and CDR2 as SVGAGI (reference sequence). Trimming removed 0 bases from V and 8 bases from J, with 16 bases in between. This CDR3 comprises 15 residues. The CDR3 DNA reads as TGTGCCAGCAGTTACTCGGGCGCCCTCGTTCGCGGCTACACCTTC. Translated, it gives CASSYSGALVRGYTF.